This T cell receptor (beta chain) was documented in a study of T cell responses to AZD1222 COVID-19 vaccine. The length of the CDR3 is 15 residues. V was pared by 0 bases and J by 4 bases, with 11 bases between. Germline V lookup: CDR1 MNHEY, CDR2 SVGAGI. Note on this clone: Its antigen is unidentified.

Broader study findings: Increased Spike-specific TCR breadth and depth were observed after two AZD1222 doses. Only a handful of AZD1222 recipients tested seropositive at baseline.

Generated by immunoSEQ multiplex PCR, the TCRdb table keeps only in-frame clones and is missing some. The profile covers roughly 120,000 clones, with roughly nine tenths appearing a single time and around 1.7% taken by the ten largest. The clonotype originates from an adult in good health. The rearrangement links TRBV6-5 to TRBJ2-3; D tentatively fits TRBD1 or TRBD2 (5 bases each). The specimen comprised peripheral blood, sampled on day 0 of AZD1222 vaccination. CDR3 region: CASSYSGTPSDTQYF. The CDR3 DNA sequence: TGTGCCAGCAGTTACTCCGGGACGCCGTCAGATACGCAGTATTTT.